The sequence of this T cell receptor beta chain was determined in a study of blood T cells in healthy people across ages. General study results and limits: Diversity was higher, and naive CD4+ cells more numerous, in long-lived donors than in aged donors.

PCR was performed a second time for roughly 7 to 12 cycles using a sample-barcoded 5' primer and a J-beta primer mix. In TCRdb, the 5' RACE reads were re-called with MiXCR into one record per CDR3 protein. The sample yields about 1,400,000 distinct CDR3 sequences, roughly 40% seen once. Donors gave about 9.3 milliliters of peripheral blood apiece. Researchers report isolating at least 7 million PBMCs per sample. This clonotype was detected only a few times. Its antigen is unknown. Trimming took 1 base from V and 9 from J, leaving 10 bases between them. The CDR3 runs to 12 residues. Per germline, CDR1 LGHDT and CDR2 YNNKEL (reference sequence).

Material: blood. This receptor was obtained from a woman under 30 in good health. J is TRBJ2-7 and V is TRBV3-1, with D hard to call. The CDR3 is CASSQAGRLQYF. The DNA for the CDR3 is TGTGCCAGCAGCCAAGCTGGGCGCCTGCAGTACTTC.